Listed below are T cell receptor beta chains from one sample, sequenced in a study of blood T cell repertoires in COVID-19. Only in-frame clones appear in the TCRdb table, and some are missing; sequencing was by immunoSEQ multiplex PCR. In the table there are 200,000 to 250,000 clones, roughly 89% of which are singletons. The sample was PBMCs or T cells enriched from blood (not recorded which). The source is a woman aged 25-40 years who had recovered from COVID-19. The CDR3 runs from the conserved cysteine through the conserved F or W. The order of the fields is J gene, D gene, clone size, V gene, CDR3 DNA, CDR3 protein. The D gene is left open where the match is weak. A row's size may be missing; if present it is once, few, many or a size class.

TRBJ1-5 TRBD1 NA TRBV5-1 TGCGCCAGCAGCTTGGGACAGGGAATGGAGCAGCCCCAGCATTTT CASSLGQGMEQPQHF
TRBJ2-1 TRBD2 NA TRBV19 TGTGCCAGTAGTCTCCCGGGACTAGCGGGCCTCTCCTACAATGAGCAGTTCTTC CASSLPGLAGLSYNEQFF
TRBJ1-3 TRBD1 NA TRBV6-5 TGTGCCAGCAGCGGAGACAGGGTTGGAAACACCATATATTTT CASSGDRVGNTIYF
TRBJ2-1 TRBD2 few TRBV7-8 TGTGCCAGCAGCTTAAGTAGCGGGACTTACAATGAGCAGTTCTTC CASSLSSGTYNEQFF
TRBJ2-7 NA NA TRBV3-1/TRBV3-2 TGTGCCAGCAGCCAAGATCTCGGGACACAGGGCGAGCAGTACTTC CASSQDLGTQGEQYF
TRBJ2-7 TRBD2 NA TRBV18 TGTGCCAGCTCACCCCTCCCCCCTAGCGGGACAGAGCAGTACTTC CASSPLPPSGTEQYF
TRBJ1-2 TRBD1 NA TRBV29-1 TGCAGCGTTGTACAGGGGGCTCGTGGCTACACCTTC CSVVQGARGYTF
TRBJ2-7 TRBD2 NA TRBV7-9 TGTGCCAGCAGCTTTTACGGCCAGCGGGAGTGGGGCGAGCAGTACTTC CASSFYGQREWGEQYF
TRBJ2-1 TRBD1 NA TRBV19 TGTGCCAGTCGGACTACCTGGACAGGGTACAATGAGCAGTTCTTC CASRTTWTGYNEQFF
TRBJ2-7 NA NA TRBV7-9 TGTGCCAGCAGCCCTGGTCAGTTTTCCTACGAGCAGTACTTC CASSPGQFSYEQYF
TRBJ2-1 NA NA TRBV4-1 TGCGCCAGCAGCCCACAAACTACAGGTTACTCCTACAATGAGCAGTTCTTC CASSPQTTGYSYNEQFF
TRBJ1-1 NA NA TRBV5-4 TGTGCCAGCAGTCTACGGGGGGGGGCTGCCACTGAAGCTTTCTTT CASSLRGGAATEAFF
TRBJ2-7 TRBD2 NA TRBV19 TGTGCCAGTAGTATAGCGGGGGGGTCCTACGAGCAGTACTTC CASSIAGGSYEQYF
TRBJ2-3 TRBD1 NA TRBV11-1 TGTGCCAGCAGTGAAAGACAGGGTAAAATGAGTACGCAGTATTTT CASSERQGKMSTQYF
TRBJ2-7 TRBD2 NA TRBV4-2 TGTGCCAGCGCCCAGGGCGGGAGGGCCTACGAGCAGTACTTC CASAQGGRAYEQYF
TRBJ2-5 TRBD2 NA TRBV28 TGTGCCAGCAGAGATAGCGGGAGGGGGAACCAAGAGACCCAGTACTTC CASRDSGRGNQETQYF
TRBJ1-2 NA few TRBV7-2 TGTGCCAGCAGCTCTCGACAAGGCTATGGCTACACCTTC CASSSRQGYGYTF
TRBJ2-3 TRBD2 NA TRBV19 TGTGCCAGTAAGACGCGGGAGGGCCGAACAGATACGCAGTATTTT CASKTREGRTDTQYF
TRBJ1-1 TRBD1 NA TRBV19 TGTGCCACCCGGGACAGGGCGGAGAACACTGAAGCTTTCTTT CATRDRAENTEAFF
TRBJ1-5 NA NA TRBV19 TGTGCCAGTAGTATAGGCGCAGGGGCCCAACAGCCCCAGCATTTT CASSIGAGAQQPQHF
TRBJ1-3 NA NA TRBV25-1 TGTGCCAGCAGTGAATACTCCGGTTCTGGAAACACCATATATTTT CASSEYSGSGNTIYF
TRBJ1-5 NA NA TRBV28 TGTGCCAGCATCCCGGGGGGGACAAACAATCAGCCCCAGCATTTT CASIPGGTNNQPQHF
TRBJ2-1 TRBD1 NA TRBV7-9 TGTGCCAGCAGCTTAGTACAGGGGGTCTACAATGAGCAGTTCTTC CASSLVQGVYNEQFF
TRBJ2-1 TRBD2 once TRBV19 TGTGCCAGTAGCTGGGAGGGGAGCTCCTACAATGAGCAGTTCTTC CASSWEGSSYNEQFF
TRBJ1-6 NA NA TRBV28 TGTGCCAGCAGTTCAGGGTGGAATTCACCCCTCCACTTT CASSSGWNSPLHF
TRBJ2-7 TRBD2 NA TRBV19 TGTGCCAGTAGTATAGGCGGGAGGAGAGACAACGAGCAGTACTTC CASSIGGRRDNEQYF